This T cell receptor (beta chain) came from a study of cytomegalovirus exposure and HLA in healthy donors. As for the study in general: It was reported in a later analysis that the 95 to 150 validation repertoires used the same platform as the 500 to 700 first-cohort repertoires.

Study observations and caveats: Reportedly, cytomegalovirus status was diagnosed with high sensitivity and specificity. According to the study, 150 to 200 TCR beta chains were cytomegalovirus-associated.

Assay used: immunoSEQ multiplex PCR; TCRdb lists only in-frame clones, some missing. The sample shows about 110,000 clones, approximately 86% of them seen only once. The J segment lost 5 bases and the V segment lost 4 bases, leaving 11 bases of the junction unmatched. The CDR3 is 15 residues long. Germline lookup yields CDR1 SGHAT and CDR2 FQDESV (reference sequence). Comment on this clone: Its target is unknown.

This chain joins TRBV11-1 and TRBJ2-7; TRBD2 aligns across 7 bases. Specimen: PBMCs. The receptor comes from a woman younger than 35 in good health and CMV-seronegative. This CDR3 is CASSSGTTVRDEQYF. The CDR3 nucleotides read TGTGCCAGCAGCTCAGGGACTACGGTACGGGACGAGCAGTACTTC.